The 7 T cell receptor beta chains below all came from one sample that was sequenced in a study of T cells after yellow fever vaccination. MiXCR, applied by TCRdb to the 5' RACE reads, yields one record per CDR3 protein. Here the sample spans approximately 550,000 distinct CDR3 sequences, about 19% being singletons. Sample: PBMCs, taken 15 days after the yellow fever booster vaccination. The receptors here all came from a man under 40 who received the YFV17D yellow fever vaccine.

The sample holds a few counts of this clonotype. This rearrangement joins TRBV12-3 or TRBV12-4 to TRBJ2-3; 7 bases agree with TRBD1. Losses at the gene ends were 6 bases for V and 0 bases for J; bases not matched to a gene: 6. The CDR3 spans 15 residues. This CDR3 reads CASRLGTVSTDTQYF. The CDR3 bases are TGTGCCAGCAGACTGGGGACAGTAAGCACAGATACGCAGTATTTT.

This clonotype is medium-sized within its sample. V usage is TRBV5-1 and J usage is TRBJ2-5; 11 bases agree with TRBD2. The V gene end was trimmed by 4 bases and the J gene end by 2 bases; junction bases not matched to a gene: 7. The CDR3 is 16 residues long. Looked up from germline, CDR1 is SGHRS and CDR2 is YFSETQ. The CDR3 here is CASSPRTSGQQETQYF. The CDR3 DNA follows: TGCGCCAGCAGCCCAAGGACTAGCGGGCAACAAGAGACCCAGTACTTC. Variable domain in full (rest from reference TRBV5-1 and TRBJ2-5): KAGVTQTPRYLIKTRGQQVTLSCSPISGHRSVSWYQQTPGQGLQFLFEYFSETQRNKGNFPGRFSGRQFSNSRSEMNVSTLELGDSALYLCASSPRTSGQQETQYFGPGTRLLVL.

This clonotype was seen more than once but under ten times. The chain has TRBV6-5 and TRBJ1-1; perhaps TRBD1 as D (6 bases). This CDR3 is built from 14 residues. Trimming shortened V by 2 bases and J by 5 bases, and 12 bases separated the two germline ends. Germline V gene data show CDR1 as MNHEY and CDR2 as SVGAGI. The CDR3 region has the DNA TGTGCCAGCAGTTACGCCAGGGGAGGGACTGAAGCTTTCTTT. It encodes CASSYARGGTEAFF.

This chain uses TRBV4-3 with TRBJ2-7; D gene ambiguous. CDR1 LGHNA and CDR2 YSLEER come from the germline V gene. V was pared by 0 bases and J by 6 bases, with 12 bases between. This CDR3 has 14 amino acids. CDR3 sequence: CASSQDLTVFEQYF. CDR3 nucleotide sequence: TGCGCCAGCAGCCAAGATCTTACGGTTTTCGAGCAGTACTTC.

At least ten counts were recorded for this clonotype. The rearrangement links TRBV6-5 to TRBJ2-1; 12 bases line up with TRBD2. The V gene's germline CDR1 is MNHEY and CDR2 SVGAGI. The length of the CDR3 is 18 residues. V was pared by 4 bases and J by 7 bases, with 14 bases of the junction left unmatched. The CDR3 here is CASSFPSGLLAGGNEQFF. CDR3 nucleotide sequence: TGTGCCAGCAGTTTCCCCTCCGGGTTACTAGCGGGAGGTAATGAGCAGTTCTTC.

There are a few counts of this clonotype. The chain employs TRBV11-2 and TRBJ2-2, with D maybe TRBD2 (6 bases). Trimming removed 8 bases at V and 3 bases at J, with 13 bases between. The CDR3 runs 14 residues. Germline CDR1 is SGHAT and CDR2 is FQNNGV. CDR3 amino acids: CASRRDLYTGELFF. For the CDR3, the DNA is TGTGCCAGCCGAAGGGACTTGTACACCGGGGAGCTGTTTTTT.

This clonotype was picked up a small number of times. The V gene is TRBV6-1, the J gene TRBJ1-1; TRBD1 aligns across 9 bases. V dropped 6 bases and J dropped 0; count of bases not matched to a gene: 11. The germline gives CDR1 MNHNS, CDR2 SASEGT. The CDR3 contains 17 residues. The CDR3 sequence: CASSQATGTGLNTEAFF. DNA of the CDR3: TGTGCCAGCAGCCAGGCGACCGGGACAGGGTTGAACACTGAAGCTTTCTTT.